The entry that follows covers one TCR beta chain sequence. Its recognized antigen is unknown. Per-nucleotide qualities are absent, and no much larger clonotype sits a single base away. Other DNA sequences in this sample translate to the same CDR3. The germline V gene yields SGDLS for CDR1 and YYNGEE for CDR2. The CDR3 goes from the cysteine to the phenylalanine over 12 residues. The retained sequence is limited to the CDR3, 36 bases, with the frame set at the first base. Ends trimmed: V by 3 bases, J by 6 bases; bases unmatched to a gene: 2. The data originate from a study of blood T cell repertoires in COVID-19 (dated by TCRdb to the early 2020s). A note on the overall study: Collaborator samples came from the United States, Italy and Spain and covered acute and convalescent phases of COVID-19. The material from the prospective study consisted of cDNA or gDNA derived from T cells, B-cell-depleted T cells, or PBMCs. The dataset comprised deeply sampled blood TCRbeta repertoires from subjects exposed to, actively infected with, or recovered from COVID-19. The repertoires were made available in a free public database intended to serve as a resource for research on the immune response to SARS-CoV-2. The samples were drawn from two sources: the first 160 participants of the ongoing ImmuneRACE study, and over 1,000 subjects contributed by 6 global collaborators. The sample metadata nearly always contained a de-identified subject ID, COVID-19 status, age in years and sex. Where HLA class I and class II types were available, the types were taken from metadata supplied by the sample provider, not from assay-based typing.

TCRbeta CDR3 regions were amplified from genomic DNA by means of the immunoSEQ Assay, a bias-controlled multiplex PCR. Per the original workflow: Nucleated cell counts per sample were estimated from amplification of reference gene primers within the assay. To quantify the absolute abundance of each unique TCRbeta CDR3 rearrangement, sequence reads were collapsed and filtered. For each sample, productive Simpson clonality was calculated by taking the square root of Simpson's diversity index across productive rearrangements. Sourced from immuneACCESS, this table was stored by TCRdb with only in-frame sequences that have V and J called. A share of the clones is absent; for the studies checked, an unresolved V gene accounts for under half, and the remainder has no known explanation. V, J and clone size derive from that table, while D and trimming were established from the DNA sequence. In this sample the table shows 150,000 or so clones, less than 90% of which occur a single time. The ten largest account for roughly an eighth of the sample.

Each collaborating institution followed its own protocols to collect whole blood in K2EDTA tubes. For TCRbeta analysis, collaborators shipped samples in one of three forms: frozen whole blood, isolated PBMCs, or DNA extracted from either of those sample types. General findings and caveats noted by the study authors: Clinical and demographic metadata were provided uncurated, with the amount varying by source and participant.

Sequencing used peripheral blood. The sequence links TRBV9 to TRBJ1-2, with 7 bases matching TRBD1. This TCR was sampled from a man younger than 35 with active or convalescent COVID-19. The CDR3: CASSGTGHGYTF. The nucleotide sequence reads TGTGCCAGCAGCGGGACAGGACATGGCTACACCTTC. When the CDR3 is completed using the reference TRBV9 and TRBJ1-2 genes on either side, the full variable domain is DSGVTQTPKHLITATGQRVTLRCSPRSGDLSVYWYQQSLDQGLQFLIQYYNGEERAKGNILERFSAQQFPDLHSELNLSSLELGDSALYFCASSGTGHGYTFGSGTRLTVV.